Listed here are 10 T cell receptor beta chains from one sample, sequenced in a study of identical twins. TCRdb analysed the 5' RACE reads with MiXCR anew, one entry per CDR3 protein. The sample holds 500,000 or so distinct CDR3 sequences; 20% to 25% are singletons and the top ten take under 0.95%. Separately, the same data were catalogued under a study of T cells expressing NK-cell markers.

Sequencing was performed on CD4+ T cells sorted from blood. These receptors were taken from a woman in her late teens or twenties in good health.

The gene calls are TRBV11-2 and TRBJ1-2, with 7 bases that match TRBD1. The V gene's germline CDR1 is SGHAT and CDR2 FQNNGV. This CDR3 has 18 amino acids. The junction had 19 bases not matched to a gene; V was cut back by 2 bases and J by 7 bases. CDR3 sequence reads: CASSLKGSRTGPTGGYTF. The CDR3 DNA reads TGTGCCAGCAGCTTAAAAGGGTCAAGGACAGGTCCAACGGGTGGCTACACCTTC.

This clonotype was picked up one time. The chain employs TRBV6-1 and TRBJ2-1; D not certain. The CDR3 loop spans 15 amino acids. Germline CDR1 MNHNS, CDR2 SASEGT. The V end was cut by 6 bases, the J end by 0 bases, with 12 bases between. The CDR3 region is CASSPRSTSYNEQFF. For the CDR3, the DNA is TGTGCCAGCAGCCCTAGATCGACCTCCTACAATGAGCAGTTCTTC.

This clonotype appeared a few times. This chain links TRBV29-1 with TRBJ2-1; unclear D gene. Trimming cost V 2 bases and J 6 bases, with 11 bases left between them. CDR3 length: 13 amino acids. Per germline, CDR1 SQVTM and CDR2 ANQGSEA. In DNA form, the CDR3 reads TGCAGCGTTGAATATGTCCTACTCAATGAGCAGTTCTTC. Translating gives CSVEYVLLNEQFF.

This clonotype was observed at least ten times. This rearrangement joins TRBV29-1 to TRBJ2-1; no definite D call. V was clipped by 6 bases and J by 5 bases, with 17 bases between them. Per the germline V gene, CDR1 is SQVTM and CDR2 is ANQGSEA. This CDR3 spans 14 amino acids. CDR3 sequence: CSVAGSTPDNEQFF. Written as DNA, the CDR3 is TGCAGCGTCGCCGGATCGACACCGGACAATGAGCAGTTCTTC.

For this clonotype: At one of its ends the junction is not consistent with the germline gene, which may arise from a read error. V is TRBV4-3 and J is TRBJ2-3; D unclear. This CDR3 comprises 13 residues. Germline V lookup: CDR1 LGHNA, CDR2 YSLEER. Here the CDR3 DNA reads TGCGCCAGCAGTCAAGTTATGGGGGATACGCAGTATTTT. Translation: CASSQVMGDTQYF.

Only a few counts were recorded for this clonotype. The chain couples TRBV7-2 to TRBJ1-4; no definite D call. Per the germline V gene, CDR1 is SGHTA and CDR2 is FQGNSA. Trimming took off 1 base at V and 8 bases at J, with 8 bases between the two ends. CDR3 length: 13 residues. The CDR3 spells CASSLEDGEKLFF. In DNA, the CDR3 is TGTGCCAGCAGCTTAGAGGACGGCGAAAAACTGTTTTTT.

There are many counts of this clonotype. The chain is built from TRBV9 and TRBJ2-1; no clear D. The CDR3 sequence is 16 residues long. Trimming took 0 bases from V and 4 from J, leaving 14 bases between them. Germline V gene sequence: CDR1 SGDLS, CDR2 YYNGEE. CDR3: CASSVGGSKLYNEQFF. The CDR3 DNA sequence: TGTGCCAGCAGCGTAGGTGGTAGTAAGCTTTACAATGAGCAGTTCTTC.

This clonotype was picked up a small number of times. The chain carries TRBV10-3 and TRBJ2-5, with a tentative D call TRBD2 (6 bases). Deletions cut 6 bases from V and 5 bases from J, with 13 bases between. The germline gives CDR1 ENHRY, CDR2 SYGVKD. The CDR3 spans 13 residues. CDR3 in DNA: TGTGCCATCAGCCGGGACTCCTCGGAGACCCAGTACTTC. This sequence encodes CAISRDSSETQYF.

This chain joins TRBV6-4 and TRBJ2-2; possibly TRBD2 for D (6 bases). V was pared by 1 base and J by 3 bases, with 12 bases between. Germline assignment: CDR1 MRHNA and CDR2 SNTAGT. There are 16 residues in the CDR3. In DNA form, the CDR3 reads TGTGCCAGCAGTGACTATCCCGGGACTCACACCGGGGAGCTGTTTTTT. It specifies CASSDYPGTHTGELFF.

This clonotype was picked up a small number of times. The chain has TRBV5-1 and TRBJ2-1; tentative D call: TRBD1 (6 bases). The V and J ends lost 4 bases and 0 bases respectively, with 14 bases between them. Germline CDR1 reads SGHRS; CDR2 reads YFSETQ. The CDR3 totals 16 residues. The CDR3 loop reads CASSRRGQGSYNEQFF. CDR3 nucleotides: TGCGCCAGCAGCCGCAGGGGCCAAGGCTCCTACAATGAGCAGTTCTTC.